This section outlines one TCR beta chain sequence together with its context. This clone was recorded many times. Its target antigen remains unknown. It has no much larger one-base neighbor in the sample; base qualities were not kept. This specimen belongs to a study of metastatic and nonmetastatic thyroid tumors (dated by TCRdb to about 2020). Looking at the study overall: Repertoires were compared across peripheral blood and tumor or nodule tissue samples from malignant and benign thyroid patients. General findings and caveats noted by the study authors: In both blood and tumor samples, TCR beta diversity was reported to be significantly higher in malignant tumors than in benign nodules.

The library was produced with PCR. TCRdb lists the instrument as Illumina HiSeq 4000. High-throughput sequencing was used to profile the TCR beta-chain CDR3 region of each patient. For the original study's pipeline: Drawing on CDR3 differences between clinicopathological groups, the researchers built a classifier meant to tell apart patients with distant-metastatic papillary thyroid cancer. The Shannon index was used to assess repertoire diversity, and the Morisita-Horn index was used to assess tumor-blood repertoire similarity. TCRdb itself trimmed the public reads at Q25 with fastp, ran MiXCR and retained productive beta chains. TCRdb assigned the V and J calls; the authors' analysis was not used. The sample has about 42,000 clones on record, over 10% of them singletons. In total, the top ten clones hold roughly 9% of the sample. The germline V gene gives CDR1 as SNHLY and CDR2 as FYNNEI. The CDR3, from cysteine to phenylalanine, totals 12 residues. Only CDR3 DNA remains: 36 bases, in frame from the first base. Trimming costs V 8 bases and J 9 bases, and their ends lie 13 bases apart.

None of the patients had been given any treatment before thyroid surgery. The study retrospectively analysed patient clinical samples collected from about 2012 to 2018 using T-cell receptor beta sequencing. Recombination connected TRBV2 to TRBJ2-2, and possibly TRBD1, on 5 matching bases. The specimen sequenced was blood. This receptor was obtained from a male donor with papillary thyroid cancer or a benign thyroid nodule (not recorded which). Some clones in this sample may be carry-over from other donors' samples. The bases are TGTGCCAGCGGGGCCACCCCCAGGGAGCTGTTTTTT. Its product reads: CASGATPRELFF.